This is a list of T cell receptor beta chains from one sample in a study of shared clonotypes between healthy human individuals. The data were produced by immunoSEQ multiplex PCR, yet TCRdb's version contains in-frame clones alone and is incomplete. The sample carries roughly 640,000 clones, about 74% recorded once. Material: memory CD4+ T cells sorted from blood. Every receptor here comes from a woman aged 25 to 39 in good health. Each CDR3 is given with its conserved first and last residue.

>TRBV7-9
CASSLGGQGGEKLFF
>TRBV5-1
CASSLGSGSIPYEQYF
>TRBV6-6
CASSEHSTQETQYF
>TRBV7-9
CASSSQGSTNQPQHF
>TRBV5-6
CASSFKVVTGEQYF
>TRBV11-2
CASSFGGGMNTEAFF
>TRBV6-5
CASSKPGLVASEQYF
>TRBV28
CASSDIISSYEQYF
>TRBV2
CASRGSGETQYF
>TRBV5-1
CASSGGEEGGEQYF
>TRBV27
CASCSGRVSYNEQFF